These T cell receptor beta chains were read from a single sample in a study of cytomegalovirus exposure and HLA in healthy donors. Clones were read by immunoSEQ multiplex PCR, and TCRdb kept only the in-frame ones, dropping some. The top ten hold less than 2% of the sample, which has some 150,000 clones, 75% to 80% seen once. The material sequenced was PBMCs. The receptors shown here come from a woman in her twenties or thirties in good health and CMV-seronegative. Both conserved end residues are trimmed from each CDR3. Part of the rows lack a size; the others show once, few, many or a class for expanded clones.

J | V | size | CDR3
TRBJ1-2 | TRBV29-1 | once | SVPGLYGYT
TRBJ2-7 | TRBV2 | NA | VSSRTGINEQY
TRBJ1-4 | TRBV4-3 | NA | ASSQTLPPRGDEKLF
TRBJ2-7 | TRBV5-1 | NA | ASSLEGQGDYEQY
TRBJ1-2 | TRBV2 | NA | ASSEYAGGNYGYT
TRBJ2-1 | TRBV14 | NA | ASSQVRSRASWTSSYNEQF
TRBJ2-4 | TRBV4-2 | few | ASSQDDSGGAIQY
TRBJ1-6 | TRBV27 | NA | ASSLGQGNSPLH
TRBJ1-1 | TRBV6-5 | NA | ASSYLEGWNTEAF
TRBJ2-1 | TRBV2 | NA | ASSELAGSDNEQF
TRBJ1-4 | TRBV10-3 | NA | AISESAEALF
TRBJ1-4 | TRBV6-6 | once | ASSYNRGGPEKLF
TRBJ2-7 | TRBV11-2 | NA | ASSLEGGQVPYEQY
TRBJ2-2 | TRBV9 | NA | ASAAEDSITGELF
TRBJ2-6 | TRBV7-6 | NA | ASSLDQRNFAGANVLT
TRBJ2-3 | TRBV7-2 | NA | ASSAGGGPDTQY
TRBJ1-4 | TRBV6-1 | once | ASEKDRGLEKLF
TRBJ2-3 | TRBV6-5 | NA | ASSDWGDQDTQY
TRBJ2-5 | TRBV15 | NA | ATSGRGQGWGETQY
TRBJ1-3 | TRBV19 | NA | ASSIEGRRMPGNTIY
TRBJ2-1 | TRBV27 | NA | ASSPGLYNEQF
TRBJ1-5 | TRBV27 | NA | ASRGQGGYQPQH
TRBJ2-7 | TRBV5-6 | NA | ASSLVGTGPHEQY
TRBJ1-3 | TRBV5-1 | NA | ASSLDGGSNRNTIY
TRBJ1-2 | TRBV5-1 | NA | ASSPGTGGDGYT
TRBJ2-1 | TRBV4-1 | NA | ASSQDRGSPFEQF
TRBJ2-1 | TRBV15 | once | ATSRFKAGASYNEQF
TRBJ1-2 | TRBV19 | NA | ASSIVGRLDYGYT
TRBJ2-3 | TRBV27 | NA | ASRLGTSDNTDTQY
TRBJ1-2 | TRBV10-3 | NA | AISESTGNYGYT
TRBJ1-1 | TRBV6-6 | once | ASSFRQNTEAF
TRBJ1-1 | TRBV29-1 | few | SVGSDSNTEAF
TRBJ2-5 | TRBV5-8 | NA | ASTRPPREVGGY
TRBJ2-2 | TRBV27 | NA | ASSLSFGPGELF
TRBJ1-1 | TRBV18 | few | ASSPTLAEAF
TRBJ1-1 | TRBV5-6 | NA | ASSLAPGNTEAF
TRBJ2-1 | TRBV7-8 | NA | ASSRGLAYNEQF
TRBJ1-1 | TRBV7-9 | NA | ASSWPRDSATWATEAF
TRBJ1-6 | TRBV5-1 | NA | ASSSQGDNSPLH
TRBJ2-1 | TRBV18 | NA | ASSGNTGNEQF
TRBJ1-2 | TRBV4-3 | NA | ASSKGFGQIYGYT
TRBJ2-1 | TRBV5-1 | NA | ASSSSGGAYNEQF
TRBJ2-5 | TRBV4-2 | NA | ASSPRHEGLQETQY
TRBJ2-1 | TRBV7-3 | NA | ASSLRPVGTSGGDNSYNEQF